The clone carrying this TCR beta chain occurred a few times. These data belong to a study of blood T cells in healthy people across ages. Isolation per sample recovered at least 6 million PBMCs. Per sample, extraction of total RNA gave at least 6 micrograms in every case. Germline CDR1 and CDR2: SGHTA and FQGNSA. This CDR3 has 21 residues. The trim removed 1 base at V and 0 bases at J, leaving 14 bases unmatched. Through a sample-barcoded 5' primer and a J-beta primer mix, a second PCR was run for roughly 7 to 12 cycles. TCRdb re-called the 5' RACE reads through MiXCR, storing one row per CDR3 protein. The sample holds just under 900,000 distinct CDR3 sequences; around 28% are singletons and the top ten take around 15%.

The sequence was collected from a woman over 75 in good health. The sample was blood. V is TRBV7-2 and J is TRBJ1-4; 10 bases align to TRBD1. CDR3 bases: TGTGCCAGCAGCTTAGGTGGGATTCCAGACAGGGGGCTTTCAACTAATGAAAAACTGTTTTTT. Its protein product is CASSLGGIPDRGLSTNEKLFF.